This T cell receptor beta chain derives from a study of blood T cells in healthy people across ages. It was with a sample-barcoded 5' primer and a J-beta primer mix that a second PCR of roughly 7 to 12 cycles was run. A single record per CDR3 protein comes from TCRdb applying MiXCR to the 5' RACE reads. In the table there are hundreds of thousands of distinct CDR3 sequences, just over 55% of which are singletons. This CDR3 has 13 residues. CDR1 and CDR2 (germline): MDHEN, SYDVKM. The TCR sequence derives from a man aged 35-49 years in good health. The material sequenced was blood. V is TRBV28 and J is TRBJ2-4; D might be TRBD2 (6 bases). TRBJ2-7 matches the DNA end more closely, so the J call is doubtful. The DNA for the CDR3 is TGTGCCAGCAGTCCCCGGACTAACTACGAGCAGTACTTC. Translating gives CASSPRTNYEQYF.